The T cell receptor (beta chain) described here comes from a study of OX40 agonist ivuxolimab in advanced cancers. Study in general: Dose-escalation patients were diagnosed with hepatocellular carcinoma, melanoma, renal cell cancer or head and neck cancer.

Only in-frame clones appear in the TCRdb table, and some are missing; sequencing was by immunoSEQ multiplex PCR. The data contain some 130,000 clones, 90% of them singletons. The starting material was CD4+ or CD8+ T cells sorted from blood, obtained in a trial of the OX40 agonist ivuxolimab. This receptor was taken from an adult with an advanced solid tumor such as melanoma, head and neck, liver or kidney cancer.

CDR3 coding DNA: TGTGCCAGCAGCGAAGCTCTAGCGGGAGGTACTTACGAGCAGTACTTC. Encoded protein: CASSEALAGGTYEQYF. The V call is TRBV9, the J call TRBJ2-7; 11 bases map to TRBD2. Germline-derived CDR1 and CDR2 are SGDLS and YYNGEE. The junction had 9 bases not matched to a gene; V was cut back by 3 bases and J by 4 bases. There are 16 residues in the CDR3.